These 19 T cell receptor beta chains came from one sample sequenced in a study of human versus mouse CDR3 diversity and MHC coevolution. The data were produced by immunoSEQ multiplex PCR, yet TCRdb's version contains in-frame clones alone and is incomplete. The sample lists some 60,000 clones, approximately 94% occurring once. The sample comprised naive CD4+ T cells from blood. Stated subset: CD45RO-negative CD62L-positive naive CD4 T cells. The origin of the receptors is a person in their sixties or seventies in good health.

The chain uses TRBV11-2 and TRBJ2-3; the D is unclear. Germline-derived CDR1 and CDR2 are SGHAT and FQNNGV. Deletions cut 1 base from V and 0 bases from J, with 8 bases between. This CDR3 region has 15 residues. The CDR3 region has the DNA TGTGCCAGCAGCTTAGGAGGCGCTAGCACAGATACGCAGTATTTT. Amino acid sequence: CASSLGGASTDTQYF.

This clone was seen only once. This chain joins TRBV7-2 and TRBJ1-4; perhaps TRBD1 as D (6 bases). The ends were cut back, 1 base at V and 2 bases at J, with 14 bases in the middle. Germline CDR1 and CDR2: SGHTA and FQGNSA. The CDR3 runs 17 residues. In nucleotides, the CDR3 is TGTGCCAGCAGCTTAGACTTAGGGGGAGCGACTAATGAAAAACTGTTTTTT. It yields the protein CASSLDLGGATNEKLFF.

This clone was recorded once. At the DNA level, this CDR3 is encoded by other sequences in the same sample as well. The gene calls are TRBV5-1 and TRBJ2-7; 11 bases map to TRBD2. CDR1 is SGHRS, CDR2 YFSETQ, per germline. The junction had 7 bases not matched to a gene; V was cut back by 2 bases and J by 0 bases. The length of the CDR3 is 17 residues. The CDR3 sequence is CASSLGTSGRSSYEQYF. In nucleotides, the CDR3 is TGCGCCAGCAGCTTAGGGACTAGCGGAAGGAGCTCCTACGAGCAGTACTTC.

The chain recombines TRBV6-5 with TRBJ1-5; 7 positions match TRBD1. The CDR3 runs 14 residues. Germline V CDR1 and CDR2: MNHEY, SVGAGI. V gave up 5 bases and J gave up 0 bases; unmatched junction bases: 1. The CDR3 sequence: CASSRDSSNQPQHF. Here the CDR3 DNA reads TGTGCCAGCAGTCGGGACAGTAGCAATCAGCCCCAGCATTTT.

This clone appeared once. J is TRBJ2-5 and V is TRBV5-1; 7 bases fit TRBD2. The CDR3 length is 14 residues. The V segment lost 4 bases and the J segment 2 bases; nucleotides outside the gene matches: 5. CDR1 and CDR2 from the germline V gene are SGHRS and YFSETQ. The CDR3 protein is CASSTGRGQETQYF. The CDR3 DNA reads as TGCGCCAGCAGCACCGGGCGGGGGCAAGAGACCCAGTACTTC.

This rearrangement joins TRBV7-9 to TRBJ2-7; D gene ambiguous. Germline CDR1 reads SEHNR; CDR2 reads FQNEAQ (reference sequence). This CDR3 has 13 residues. V shed 3 bases and J shed 5 bases, with 11 bases lying between them. Written as DNA, the CDR3 is TGTGCCAGCAGCTTGGCGGTCCCTAACGAGCAGTACTTC. Amino acid sequence: CASSLAVPNEQYF.

The chain combines TRBV5-4 with TRBJ2-3, with 15 bases identical to TRBD2. Germline CDR1 reads SGHNT; CDR2 reads YYREEE (reference sequence). There are 16 residues in the CDR3. Trimming at V came to 5 bases and at J to 7 bases, leaving 8 bases not matched to a gene. In nucleotides, the CDR3 is TGTGCCAGCAGGGGGGGACTAGCGGGAGGCACGAATACGCAGTATTTT. Translated, it gives CASRGGLAGGTNTQYF. Together with reference TRBV5-4 and TRBJ2-3, the CDR3 gives the full variable domain: ETGVTQSPTHLIKTRGQQVTLRCSSQSGHNTVSWYQQALGQGPQFIFQYYREEENGRGNFPPRFSGLQFPNYSSELNVNALELDDSALYLCASRGGLAGGTNTQYFGPGTRLTVL.

The CDR3 here is CASIARTSGRNEQFF. CDR3 bases: TGCGCCAGCATCGCCCGGACTAGCGGGAGAAATGAGCAGTTCTTC. The chain joins TRBV5-1 to TRBJ2-1; 13 bases fit TRBD2. The V gene end was trimmed by 6 bases and the J gene end by 7 bases; junction bases not matched to a gene: 7. This CDR3 is built from 15 residues. Germline values: CDR1 SGHRS, CDR2 YFSETQ.

V usage is TRBV18 and J usage is TRBJ2-7; 7 bases match TRBD1. With 8 bases clipped from V and 3 bases from J, the junction kept 7 bases outside the gene matches. The germline CDR1 and CDR2 sequences are KGHSH and LQKENI. CDR3 length: 13 amino acids. The DNA of the CDR3 is TGTGCCAGCGCGGCGGCAGGGGGCTACGAGCAGTACTTC. Translation: CASAAAGGYEQYF.

This clone was recorded only once. The chain joins TRBV11-2 to TRBJ1-3; 7 bases agree with TRBD1. The CDR3 spans 15 residues. The ends lost 4 bases at V and 3 bases at J; junction bases unmatched: 6. Germline assignment: CDR1 SGHAT and CDR2 FQNNGV. CDR3 DNA sequence: TGTGCCAGCAGCTCACCGGACAGGCTTGGAAACACCATATATTTT. Protein: CASSSPDRLGNTIYF.

The chain employs TRBV6-1 and TRBJ1-1; 8 bases are a match to TRBD1. This CDR3 has 13 amino acids. Germline V gives CDR1 MNHNS, CDR2 SASEGT. Trimming took 11 bases from V and 6 from J; bases not matched to a gene: 11. The CDR3 is CAARTGIAPEAFF. In nucleotides, the CDR3 is TGTGCCGCCCGGACAGGGATCGCGCCTGAAGCTTTCTTT.

The chain uses TRBV9 and TRBJ2-3; D is perhaps TRBD2 (5 bases). V lost 3 bases and J 0 bases, leaving 8 bases between the germline ends. Germline CDR1 and CDR2: SGDLS and YYNGEE. This CDR3 is 14 amino acids long. The chain's CDR3 is CASSARGSTDTQYF. CDR3 DNA: TGTGCCAGCAGCGCCCGGGGTAGCACAGATACGCAGTATTTT.

The rearrangement joins TRBV5-1 to TRBJ1-5; D is unclear. Germline V gene lookup returns CDR1 SGHRS and CDR2 YFSETQ. The CDR3 has 15 residues. V lost 0 bases to trimming and J lost 5 bases, with 12 bases between them. In DNA, the CDR3 is TGCGCCAGCAGCTTGGAGCCCCAAGCGGATCAGCCCCAGCATTTT. Translation: CASSLEPQADQPQHF.

The V gene is TRBV7-9, the J gene TRBJ2-7, with 8 nucleotides matching TRBD2. V lost 3 bases and J lost 3; bases outside the gene matches: 7. The V gene's germline CDR1 is SEHNR and CDR2 FQNEAQ (reference sequence). This CDR3 comprises 15 residues. The CDR3 sequence: CASSLRSGSGYEQYF. As DNA, the CDR3 is TGTGCCAGCAGCTTGCGCAGCGGGAGTGGCTACGAGCAGTACTTC.

CDR3 residues: CASSLGASGTDTQYF. Here the CDR3 DNA reads TGTGCCAGCAGCTTGGGGGCTAGCGGAACAGATACGCAGTATTTT. This chain links TRBV7-9 with TRBJ2-3; D is perhaps TRBD2 (7 bases). Germline V lookup: CDR1 SEHNR, CDR2 FQNEAQ (reference sequence). The CDR3 has 15 residues. V lost 3 bases to trimming and J lost 3 bases, with 13 bases between them.

The chain joins TRBV2 to TRBJ1-2; perhaps TRBD1 as D (6 bases). This CDR3 has 14 amino acids. V was cut by 5 bases and J by 8 bases, with 18 bases left in between. CDR1 is SNHLY and CDR2 is FYNNEI in the germline V gene. The chain's CDR3 is CASSPNRDHKGYTF. The CDR3 region has the DNA TGTGCCAGCAGTCCTAACAGGGATCATAAGGGCTACACCTTC.

The rearrangement links TRBV30 to TRBJ2-6; possible D gene TRBD1, 6 bases. The CDR3 consists of 15 residues. V was trimmed by 5 bases and J by 1 base, leaving 12 bases between them. Germline-derived CDR1 and CDR2 are GTSNPN and SVGIG (reference sequence). CDR3 residues: CAWGVQGSGANVLTF. Here the CDR3 DNA reads TGTGCCTGGGGGGTACAGGGTTCTGGGGCCAACGTCCTGACTTTC. The complete variable domain, with remaining parts taken from reference TRBV30 and TRBJ2-6, reads SQTIHQWPATLVQPVGSPLSLECTVEGTSNPNLYWYRQAAGRGLQLLFYSVGIGQISSEVPQNLSASRPQDRQFILSSKKLLLSDSGFYLCAWGVQGSGANVLTFGAGSRLTVL.

This clone occurred once. The gene calls are TRBV25-1 and TRBJ1-3; TRBD1 is a possible D gene (5 bases). Germline V gene data show CDR1 as MGHDK and CDR2 as SYGVNS. V was pared by 1 base and J by 4 bases, with 14 bases between. There are 16 residues in the CDR3. The CDR3, as DNA: TGTGCCAGCAGTGAATTTGAACAGGCGGGAGGAAACACCATATATTTT. The encoded protein is CASSEFEQAGGNTIYF.

The chain uses TRBV7-9 and TRBJ1-2; D may be TRBD1 (6 bases). The germline gives CDR1 SEHNR, CDR2 FQNEAQ (reference sequence). This CDR3 is 15 amino acids long. The V end lost 2 bases, the J end lost 0 bases, and 10 bases lay between the germline ends. As DNA, the CDR3 is TGTGCCAGCAGCTTAAGAGACAGGACTAACTATGGCTACACCTTC. This encodes CASSLRDRTNYGYTF.